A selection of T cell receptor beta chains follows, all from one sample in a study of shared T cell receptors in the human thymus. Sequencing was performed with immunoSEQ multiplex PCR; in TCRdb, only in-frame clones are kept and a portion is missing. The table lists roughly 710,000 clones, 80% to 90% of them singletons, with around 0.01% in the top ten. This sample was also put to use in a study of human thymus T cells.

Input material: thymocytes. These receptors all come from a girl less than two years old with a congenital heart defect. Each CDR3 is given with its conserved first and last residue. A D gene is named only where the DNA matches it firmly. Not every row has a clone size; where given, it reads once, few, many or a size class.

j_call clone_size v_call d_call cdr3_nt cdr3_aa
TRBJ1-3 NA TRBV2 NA TGTGCCAGCAGGTACGACAGTCTTCCTCCGAACACCATATATTTT CASRYDSLPPNTIYF
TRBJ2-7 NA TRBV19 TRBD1 TGTGCCAGTAGTAAAAACCGGGACAGGGCTTCGTACGAGCAGTACTTC CASSKNRDRASYEQYF
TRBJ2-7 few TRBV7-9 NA TGTGCCAGCAGCCACAAGGGGGGGTACGAGCAGTACTTC CASSHKGGYEQYF
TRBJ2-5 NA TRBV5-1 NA TGCGCCAGCAGCTCTTACCAGGGAGGAATAGAGACCCAGTACTTC CASSSYQGGIETQYF
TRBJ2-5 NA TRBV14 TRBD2 TGTGCCAGCAGCCAAGTCCGCCTAGCGGGGGCCAACCAAGAGACCCAGTACTTC CASSQVRLAGANQETQYF
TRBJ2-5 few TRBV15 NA TGTGCCACCAGCAGAGGTAGGGGGTACCAAGAGACCCAGTACTTC CATSRGRGYQETQYF
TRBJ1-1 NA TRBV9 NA TGTGCCAGCAGCATTAATGGTAAAGGGGATCGGACTGAAGCTTTCTTT CASSINGKGDRTEAFF
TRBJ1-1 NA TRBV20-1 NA TGCAGTGCTCGAACAAGATATGAAGCTTTCTTT CSARTRYEAFF
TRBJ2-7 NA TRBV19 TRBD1 TGTGCCAGTAGTCCTAGAACTGATACAGGGGGCTCCTACGAGCAGTACTTC CASSPRTDTGGSYEQYF
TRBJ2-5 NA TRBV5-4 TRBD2 TGTGCCAGCAGCTTGGCGGGGGGAGGACCGTACCAAGAGACCCAGTACTTC CASSLAGGGPYQETQYF
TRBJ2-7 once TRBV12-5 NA TGTGCTAGTGGTCCCGAGGGGGTGGGTCTCTCCTACGAGCAGTACTTC CASGPEGVGLSYEQYF
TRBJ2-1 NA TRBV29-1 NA TGCAGCGTTTCCCCCTCAGTGAATGAGCAGTTCTTC CSVSPSVNEQFF
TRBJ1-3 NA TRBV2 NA TGTGCCAGGAGAGACCAGGGGGGAAACACCATATATTTT CARRDQGGNTIYF
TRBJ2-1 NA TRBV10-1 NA TGCGCCAGCAGTGAGACGCGACTCAATGAGCAGTTCTTC CASSETRLNEQFF
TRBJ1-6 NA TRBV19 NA TGTGCCAGTAGTCCCCTGGACTCCCATAATTCACCCCTCCACTTT CASSPLDSHNSPLHF